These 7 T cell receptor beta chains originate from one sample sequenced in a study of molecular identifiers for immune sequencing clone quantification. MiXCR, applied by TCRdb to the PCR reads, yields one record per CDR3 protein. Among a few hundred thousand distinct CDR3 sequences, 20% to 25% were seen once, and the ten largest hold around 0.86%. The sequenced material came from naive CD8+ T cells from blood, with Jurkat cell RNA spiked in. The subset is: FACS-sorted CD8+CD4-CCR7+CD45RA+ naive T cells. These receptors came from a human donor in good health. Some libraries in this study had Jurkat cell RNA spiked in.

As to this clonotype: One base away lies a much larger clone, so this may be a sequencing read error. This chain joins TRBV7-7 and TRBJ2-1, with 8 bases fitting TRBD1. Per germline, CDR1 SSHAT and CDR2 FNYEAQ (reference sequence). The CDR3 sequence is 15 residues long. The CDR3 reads CAGSTGTGPNNEQFF. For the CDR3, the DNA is TGTGCCGGCAGTACCGGGACAGGACCTAACAATGAGCAGTTCTTC.

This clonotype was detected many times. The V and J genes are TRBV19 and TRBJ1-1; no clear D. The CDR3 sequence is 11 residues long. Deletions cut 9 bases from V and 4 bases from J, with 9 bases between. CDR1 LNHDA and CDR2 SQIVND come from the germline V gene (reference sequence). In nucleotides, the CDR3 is TGTGCCAGCACCCTTTCCACTGAAGCTTTCTTT. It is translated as CASTLSTEAFF.

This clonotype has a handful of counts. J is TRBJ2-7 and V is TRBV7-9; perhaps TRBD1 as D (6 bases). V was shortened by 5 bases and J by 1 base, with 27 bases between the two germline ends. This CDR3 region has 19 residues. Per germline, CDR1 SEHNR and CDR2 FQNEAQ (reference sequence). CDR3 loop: CASSKNAWAGVSRSYEQYF. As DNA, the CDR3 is TGTGCCAGCAGCAAAAATGCGTGGGCAGGGGTTTCCAGGTCCTACGAGCAGTACTTC.

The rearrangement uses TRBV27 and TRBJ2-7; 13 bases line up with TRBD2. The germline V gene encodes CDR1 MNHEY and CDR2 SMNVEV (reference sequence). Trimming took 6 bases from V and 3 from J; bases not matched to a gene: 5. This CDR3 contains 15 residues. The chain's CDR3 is CASSPGTSGVYEQYF. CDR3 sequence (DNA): TGTGCCAGCAGCCCTGGGACTAGCGGGGTCTACGAGCAGTACTTC.

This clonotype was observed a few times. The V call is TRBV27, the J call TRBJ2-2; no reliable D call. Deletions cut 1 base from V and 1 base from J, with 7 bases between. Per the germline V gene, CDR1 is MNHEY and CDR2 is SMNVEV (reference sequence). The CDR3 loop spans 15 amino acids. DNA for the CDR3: TGTGCCAGCAGTTTATTGCGCGTGAACACCGGGGAGCTGTTTTTT. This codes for CASSLLRVNTGELFF.

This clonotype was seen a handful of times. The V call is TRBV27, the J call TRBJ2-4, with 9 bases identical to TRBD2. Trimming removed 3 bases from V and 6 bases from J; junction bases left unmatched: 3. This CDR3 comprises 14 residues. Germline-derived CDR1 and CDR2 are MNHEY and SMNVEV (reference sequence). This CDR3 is CASSFFSGGNIQYF. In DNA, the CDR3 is TGTGCCAGCAGTTTTTTTAGCGGGGGAAACATTCAGTACTTC.

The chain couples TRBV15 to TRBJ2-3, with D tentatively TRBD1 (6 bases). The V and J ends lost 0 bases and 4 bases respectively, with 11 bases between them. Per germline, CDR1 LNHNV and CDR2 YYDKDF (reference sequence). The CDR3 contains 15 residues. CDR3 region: CATSRERGIADTQYF. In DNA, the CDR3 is TGTGCCACCAGCAGAGAGAGGGGGATAGCAGATACGCAGTATTTT.